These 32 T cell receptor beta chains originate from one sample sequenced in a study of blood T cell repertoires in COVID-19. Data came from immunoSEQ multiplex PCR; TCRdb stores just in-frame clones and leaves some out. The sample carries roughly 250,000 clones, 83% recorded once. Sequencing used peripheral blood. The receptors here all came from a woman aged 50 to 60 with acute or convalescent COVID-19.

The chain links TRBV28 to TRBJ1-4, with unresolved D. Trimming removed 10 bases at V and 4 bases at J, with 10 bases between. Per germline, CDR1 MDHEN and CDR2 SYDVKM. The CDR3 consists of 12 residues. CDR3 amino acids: CATWAVNEKLFF. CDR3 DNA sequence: TGTGCCACCTGGGCCGTTAATGAAAAACTGTTTTTT.

CDR3 residues: CAWSGQGGGPQHF. The CDR3 nucleotides are TGTGCCTGGAGCGGACAGGGGGGAGGGCCCCAGCATTTT. The chain is built from TRBV30 and TRBJ1-5, with TRBD1 identical over 10 bases. Unmatched junction bases numbered 5, after V lost 3 bases and J lost 9 bases. The CDR3 spans 13 residues. Germline-derived CDR1 and CDR2 are GTSNPN and SVGIG (reference sequence).

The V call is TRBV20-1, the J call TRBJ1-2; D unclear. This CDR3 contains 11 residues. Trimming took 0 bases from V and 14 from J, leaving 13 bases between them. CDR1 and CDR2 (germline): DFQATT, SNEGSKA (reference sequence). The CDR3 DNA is TGCAGTGCTAGAGAGCGAAGGGAGTTAACCTTC. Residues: CSARERRELTF.

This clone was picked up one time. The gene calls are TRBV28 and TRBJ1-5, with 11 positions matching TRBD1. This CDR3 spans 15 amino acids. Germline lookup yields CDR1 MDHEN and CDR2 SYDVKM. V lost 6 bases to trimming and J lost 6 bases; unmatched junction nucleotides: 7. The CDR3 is CASSPGTGGFQPQHF. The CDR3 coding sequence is TGTGCCAGCAGCCCCGGGACAGGGGGTTTTCAGCCCCAGCATTTT.

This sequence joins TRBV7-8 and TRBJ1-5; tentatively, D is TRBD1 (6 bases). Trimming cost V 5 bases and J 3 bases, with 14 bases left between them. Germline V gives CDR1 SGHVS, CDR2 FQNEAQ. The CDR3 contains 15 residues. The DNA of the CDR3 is TGTGCCAGCAGCCCGAGACAGGATTCCAATCAGCCCCAGCATTTT. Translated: CASSPRQDSNQPQHF.

The CDR3 DNA is TGTGCCAGTACTCGGGACAGGGGGACATCAGCTTTCTTT. It encodes CASTRDRGTSAFF. V is TRBV19 and J is TRBJ1-1; TRBD1 matches at 11 bases. The CDR3 covers 13 residues. Germline V lookup: CDR1 LNHDA, CDR2 SQIVND (reference sequence). V lost 7 bases and J lost 10; bases outside the gene matches: 8.

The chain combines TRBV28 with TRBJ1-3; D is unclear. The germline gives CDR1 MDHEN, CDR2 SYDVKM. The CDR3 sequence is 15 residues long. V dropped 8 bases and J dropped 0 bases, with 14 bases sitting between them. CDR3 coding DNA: TGTGCCAGCGGTTCCGACACGTCCTCTGGAAACACCATATATTTT. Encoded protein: CASGSDTSSGNTIYF.

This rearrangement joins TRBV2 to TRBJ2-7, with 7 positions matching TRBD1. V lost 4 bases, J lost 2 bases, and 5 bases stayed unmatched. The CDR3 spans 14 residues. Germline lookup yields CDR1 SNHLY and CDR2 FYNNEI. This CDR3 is CASSGLQGAYEQYF. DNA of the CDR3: TGTGCCAGCAGTGGTTTGCAGGGGGCCTACGAGCAGTACTTC.

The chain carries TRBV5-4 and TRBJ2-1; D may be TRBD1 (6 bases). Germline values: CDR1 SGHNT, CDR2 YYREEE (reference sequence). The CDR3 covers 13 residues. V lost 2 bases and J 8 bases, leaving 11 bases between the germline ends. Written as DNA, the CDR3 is TGTGCCAGCAGCTTCCCAGGGGCCCATGAGCAGTTCTTC. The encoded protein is CASSFPGAHEQFF.

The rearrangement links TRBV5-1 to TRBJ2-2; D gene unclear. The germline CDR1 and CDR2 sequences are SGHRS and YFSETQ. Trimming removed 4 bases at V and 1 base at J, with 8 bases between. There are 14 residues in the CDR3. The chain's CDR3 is CASSEQMNTGELFF. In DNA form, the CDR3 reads TGCGCCAGCAGCGAACAGATGAACACCGGGGAGCTGTTTTTT.

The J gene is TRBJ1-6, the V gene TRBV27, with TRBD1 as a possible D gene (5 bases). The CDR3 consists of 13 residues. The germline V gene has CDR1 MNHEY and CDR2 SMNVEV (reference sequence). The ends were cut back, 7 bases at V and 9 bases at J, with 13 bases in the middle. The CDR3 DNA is TGTGCCAGCAATCAGGGAATTGGTTCACCCCTCCACTTT. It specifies CASNQGIGSPLHF.

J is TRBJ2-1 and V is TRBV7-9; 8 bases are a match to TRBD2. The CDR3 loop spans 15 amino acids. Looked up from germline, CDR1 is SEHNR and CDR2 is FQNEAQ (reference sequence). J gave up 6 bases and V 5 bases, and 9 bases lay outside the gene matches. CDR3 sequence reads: CASSPGGRGFNEQFF. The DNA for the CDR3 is TGTGCCAGCAGCCCGGGGGGGCGGGGGTTCAATGAGCAGTTCTTC.

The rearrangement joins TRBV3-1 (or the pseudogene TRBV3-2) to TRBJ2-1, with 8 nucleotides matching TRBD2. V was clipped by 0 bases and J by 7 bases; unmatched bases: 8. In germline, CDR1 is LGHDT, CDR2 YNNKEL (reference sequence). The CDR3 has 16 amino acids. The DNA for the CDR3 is TGTGCCAGCAGCCAAGAACGACGGGAGGGTCGGAATGAGCAGTTCTTC. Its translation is CASSQERREGRNEQFF.

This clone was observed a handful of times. This CDR3 is CASSQDTSRQPQHF. The CDR3, as DNA: TGTGCCAGCAGCCAAGATACATCTCGCCAGCCCCAGCATTTT. The chain recombines TRBV4-2 with TRBJ1-5; no clear D gene. Trimming removed 0 bases at V and 7 bases at J, with 10 bases between. This CDR3 has 14 residues. The germline V gene encodes CDR1 LGHNA and CDR2 YNFKEQ.

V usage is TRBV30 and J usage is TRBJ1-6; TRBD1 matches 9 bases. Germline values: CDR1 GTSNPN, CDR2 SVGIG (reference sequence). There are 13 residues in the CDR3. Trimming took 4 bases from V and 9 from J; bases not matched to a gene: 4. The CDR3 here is CAWMGTGSSPLHF. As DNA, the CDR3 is TGTGCCTGGATGGGGACAGGGAGTTCACCCCTCCACTTT.

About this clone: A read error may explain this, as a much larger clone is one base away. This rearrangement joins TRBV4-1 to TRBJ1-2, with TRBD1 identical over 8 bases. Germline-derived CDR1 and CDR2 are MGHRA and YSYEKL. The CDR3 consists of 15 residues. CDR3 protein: CASGQDFGTGLGYTF. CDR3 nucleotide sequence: TGCGCCAGCGGCCAAGATTTTGGGACAGGTCTAGGCTACACCTTC.

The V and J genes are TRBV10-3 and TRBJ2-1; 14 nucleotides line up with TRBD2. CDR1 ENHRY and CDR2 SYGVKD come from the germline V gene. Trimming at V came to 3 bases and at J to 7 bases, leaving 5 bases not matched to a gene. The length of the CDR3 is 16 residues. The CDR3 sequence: CAISDLTSGRGNEQFF. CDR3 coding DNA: TGTGCCATCAGTGACCTGACTAGCGGGAGGGGTAATGAGCAGTTCTTC.

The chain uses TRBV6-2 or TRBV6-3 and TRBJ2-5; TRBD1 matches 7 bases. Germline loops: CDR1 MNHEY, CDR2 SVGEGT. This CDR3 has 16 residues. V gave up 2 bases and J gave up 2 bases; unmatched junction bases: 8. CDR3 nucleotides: TGTGCCAGCAGTTACGCCCCCCCGGGACAGCAAGAGACCCAGTACTTC. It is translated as CASSYAPPGQQETQYF.

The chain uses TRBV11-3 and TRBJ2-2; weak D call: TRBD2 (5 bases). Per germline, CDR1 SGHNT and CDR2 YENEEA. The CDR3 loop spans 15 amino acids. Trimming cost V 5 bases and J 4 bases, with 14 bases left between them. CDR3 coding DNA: TGTGCCAGCAGCCTTGGACTGCATCCCACCGGGGAGCTGTTTTTT. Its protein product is CASSLGLHPTGELFF.

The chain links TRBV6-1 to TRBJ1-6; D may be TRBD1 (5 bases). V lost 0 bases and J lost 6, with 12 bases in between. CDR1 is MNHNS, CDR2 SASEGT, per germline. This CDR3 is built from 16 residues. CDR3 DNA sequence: TGTGCCAGCAGTGAAGCGGAGGGACGGACTAATTCACCCCTCCACTTT. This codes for CASSEAEGRTNSPLHF.

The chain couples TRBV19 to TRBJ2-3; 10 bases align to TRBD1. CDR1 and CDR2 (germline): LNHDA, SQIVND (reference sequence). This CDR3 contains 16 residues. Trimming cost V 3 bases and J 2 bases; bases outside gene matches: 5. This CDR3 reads CASSMWGTGATDTQYF. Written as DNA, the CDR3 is TGTGCCAGTAGTATGTGGGGGACAGGGGCCACAGATACGCAGTATTTT.

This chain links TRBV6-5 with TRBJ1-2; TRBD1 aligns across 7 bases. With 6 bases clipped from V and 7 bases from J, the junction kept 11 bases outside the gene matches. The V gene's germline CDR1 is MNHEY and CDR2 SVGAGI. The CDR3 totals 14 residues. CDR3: CASSQTGRYCGYTF. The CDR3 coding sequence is TGTGCCAGCAGCCAGACAGGGAGATACTGTGGCTACACCTTC.

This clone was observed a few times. CDR3 sequence reads: CASSLGRLAGVSSTDTQYF. The CDR3 bases are TGTGCCAGCAGCTTAGGACGGCTAGCGGGGGTATCTAGCACAGATACGCAGTATTTT. J is TRBJ2-3 and V is TRBV11-2; TRBD2 agrees at 10 bases. Germline assignment: CDR1 SGHAT and CDR2 FQNNGV. V lost 1 base and J lost 0; bases outside the gene matches: 10. CDR3 length: 19 amino acids.

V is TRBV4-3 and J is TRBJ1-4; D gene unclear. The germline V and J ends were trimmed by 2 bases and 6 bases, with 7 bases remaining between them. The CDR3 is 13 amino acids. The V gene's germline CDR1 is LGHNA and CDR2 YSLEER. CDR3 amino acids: CASSQIPDEKLFF. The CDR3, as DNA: TGCGCCAGCAGCCAAATTCCTGATGAAAAACTGTTTTTT.

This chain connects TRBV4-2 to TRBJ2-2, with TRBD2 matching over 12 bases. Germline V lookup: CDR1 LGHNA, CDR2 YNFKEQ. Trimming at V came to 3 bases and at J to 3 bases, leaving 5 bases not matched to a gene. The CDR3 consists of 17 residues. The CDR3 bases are TGTGCCAGCAGCCATGGTCCTAGCGGGGGGGACACCGGGGAGCTGTTTTTT. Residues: CASSHGPSGGDTGELFF.

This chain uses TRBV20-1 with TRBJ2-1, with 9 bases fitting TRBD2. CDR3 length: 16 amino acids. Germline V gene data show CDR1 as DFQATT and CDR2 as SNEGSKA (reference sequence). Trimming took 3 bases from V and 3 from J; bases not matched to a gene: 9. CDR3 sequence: CSASELAGAVYNEQFF. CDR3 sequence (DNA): TGCAGTGCTAGTGAATTAGCGGGGGCCGTCTACAATGAGCAGTTCTTC.

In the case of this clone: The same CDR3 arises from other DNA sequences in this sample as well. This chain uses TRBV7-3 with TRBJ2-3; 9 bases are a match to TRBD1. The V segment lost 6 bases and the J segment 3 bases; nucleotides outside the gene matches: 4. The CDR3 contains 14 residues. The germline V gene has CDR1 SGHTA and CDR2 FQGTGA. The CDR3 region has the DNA TGTGCCAGCAGTCCCGGGACAGGGACAGATACGCAGTATTTT. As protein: CASSPGTGTDTQYF.

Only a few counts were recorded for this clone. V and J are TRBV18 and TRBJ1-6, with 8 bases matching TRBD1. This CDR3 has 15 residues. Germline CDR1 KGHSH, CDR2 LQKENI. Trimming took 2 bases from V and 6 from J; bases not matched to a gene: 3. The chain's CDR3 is CASSPMGQVNSPLHF. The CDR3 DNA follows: TGTGCCAGCTCACCAATGGGACAGGTTAATTCACCCCTCCACTTT.

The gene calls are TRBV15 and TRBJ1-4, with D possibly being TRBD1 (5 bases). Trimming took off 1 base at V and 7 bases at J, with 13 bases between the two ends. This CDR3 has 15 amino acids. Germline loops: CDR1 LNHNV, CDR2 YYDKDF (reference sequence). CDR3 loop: CATSRVGGYGEKLFF. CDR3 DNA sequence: TGTGCCACCAGCAGAGTGGGGGGTTATGGTGAAAAACTGTTTTTT.

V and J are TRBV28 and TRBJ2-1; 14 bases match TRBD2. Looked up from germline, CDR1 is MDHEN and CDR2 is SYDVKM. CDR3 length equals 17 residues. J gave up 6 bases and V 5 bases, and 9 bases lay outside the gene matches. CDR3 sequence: CASSPPGTSGRVNEQFF. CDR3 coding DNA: TGTGCCAGCAGTCCACCAGGGACTAGCGGGAGAGTCAATGAGCAGTTCTTC.

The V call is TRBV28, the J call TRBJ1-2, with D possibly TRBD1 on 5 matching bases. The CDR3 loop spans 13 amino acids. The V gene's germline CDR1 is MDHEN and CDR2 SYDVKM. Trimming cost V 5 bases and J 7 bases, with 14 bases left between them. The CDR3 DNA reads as TGTGCCAGCAGTCCGGTGGGGGGGTTTGGCTACACCTTC. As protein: CASSPVGGFGYTF.

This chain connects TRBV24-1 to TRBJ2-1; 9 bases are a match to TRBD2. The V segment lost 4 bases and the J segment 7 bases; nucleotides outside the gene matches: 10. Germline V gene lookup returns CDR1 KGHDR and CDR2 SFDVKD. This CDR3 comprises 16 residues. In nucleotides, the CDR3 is TGTGCCACCAGTGAGGAAGGGCGGGGGGGCCAGAATGAGCAGTTCTTC. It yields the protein CATSEEGRGGQNEQFF.